The clone carrying this T cell receptor (beta chain) showed up just a few times. These data are taken from a study of T cells after yellow fever vaccination. Study information: The authors prepared low-cell-number fractions using SMART-Seq v4 Ultra Low Input.

TCRdb redid the calling of the 5' RACE reads with MiXCR, one entry per CDR3 protein. The sample carries a few hundred thousand distinct CDR3 sequences, roughly 8.7% recorded once. The CDR3 is 13 amino acids. Germline V lookup: CDR1 SGHVS, CDR2 FQNEAQ. J lost 6 bases, V lost 5 bases, and 5 bases had no gene match. The V gene is TRBV7-8, the J gene TRBJ2-3, with TRBD1 matching 7 bases. Here the sequenced sample was CD4+ T cells sorted from PBMCs, taken 5 days after the yellow fever booster vaccination. The sequence came from a man between 18 and 35 years old who received the YFV17D yellow fever vaccine. The DNA for the CDR3 is TGTGCCAGCAGCCACAGGGGTTCGGATACGCAGTATTTT. Its protein is CASSHRGSDTQYF.